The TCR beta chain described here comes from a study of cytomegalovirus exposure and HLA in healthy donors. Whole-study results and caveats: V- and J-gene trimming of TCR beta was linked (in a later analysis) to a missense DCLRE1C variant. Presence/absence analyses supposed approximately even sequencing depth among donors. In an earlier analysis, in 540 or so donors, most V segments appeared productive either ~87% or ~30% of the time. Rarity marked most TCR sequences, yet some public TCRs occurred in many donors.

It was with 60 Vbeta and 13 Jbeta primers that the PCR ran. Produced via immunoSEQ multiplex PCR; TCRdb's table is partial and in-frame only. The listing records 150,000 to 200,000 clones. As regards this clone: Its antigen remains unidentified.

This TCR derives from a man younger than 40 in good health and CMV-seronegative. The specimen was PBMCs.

The CDR3 bases are TGCGCCAGCAGCCAAGATTTGGGGGGACCGAATCAGCCCCAGCATTTT. This translates into CASSQDLGGPNQPQHF. The rearrangement uses TRBV4-3 and TRBJ1-5; possible D gene TRBD1, 5 bases. Germline V gene data show CDR1 as LGHNA and CDR2 as YSLEER. The V and J ends lost 0 bases and 4 bases respectively, with 13 bases between them. The CDR3 covers 16 residues.